These 24 T cell receptor beta chains were all obtained from the same sample, sequenced in a study of cytomegalovirus exposure and HLA in healthy donors (dated by TCRdb to 2016 to 2017). Library preparation used the immunoSEQ multiplex PCR assay. For the multiplex PCR, a mixture combining 60 forward primers for TCR Vbeta segments and 13 reverse primers for TCR Jbeta segments was used. TCRdb mirrors the immuneACCESS table, restricted to in-frame sequences. Some clones are absent from its copies; in checked studies, under half trace to an unresolved V gene, and the reason for the others is unknown. This sample gives around 190,000 clones in total; roughly 85% of them show up just once. The top ten clonotypes cover 0.69% of the sample. Sequencing used PBMCs. The origin of the receptors is a middle-aged woman in good health and CMV-seronegative.

As DNA, the CDR3 is TGTGCCAGCAGCTCCTGGACAGGGGGCAATTCACCCCTCCACTTT. This sequence encodes CASSSWTGGNSPLHF. The chain couples TRBV5-4 to TRBJ1-6, with TRBD1 matching 11 bases. Germline values: CDR1 SGHNT, CDR2 YYREEE (reference sequence). This CDR3 spans 15 amino acids. V trimming: 3 bases; J trimming: 7 bases; junction bases outside the gene matches: 3.

The chain recombines TRBV27 with TRBJ1-3; D perhaps matches TRBD1 (5 bases). Germline-derived CDR1 and CDR2 are MNHEY and SMNVEV (reference sequence). V was pared by 0 bases and J by 0 bases, with 12 bases between. The CDR3 contains 17 residues. The CDR3 reads CASSLSGGALSGNTIYF. The CDR3 DNA reads as TGTGCCAGCAGTTTATCTGGAGGGGCCCTCTCTGGAAACACCATATATTTT.

The V and J genes are TRBV29-1 and TRBJ1-6; no reliable D call. This CDR3 comprises 13 residues. Germline assignment: CDR1 SQVTM and CDR2 ANQGSEA. Trimming shortened V by 0 bases and J by 12 bases, and 12 bases separated the two germline ends. Here the CDR3 DNA reads TGCAGCGTTGAAGAAGTTACCGGGGTACCCCTCCACTTT. Translating it yields CSVEEVTGVPLHF.

CDR3 amino acids: CASSIDLTGGASYEQYF. CDR3 sequence (DNA): TGTGCCAGTAGTATAGATTTAACAGGGGGCGCATCCTACGAGCAGTACTTC. The V and J genes are TRBV19 and TRBJ2-5; TRBD1 aligns across 9 bases. The J call may be faulty, since TRBJ2-7 better matches the DNA end. The CDR3 spans 17 residues. Germline values: CDR1 LNHDA, CDR2 SQIVND (reference sequence).

J is TRBJ1-1 and V is TRBV4-3; D not certain. Germline-derived CDR1 and CDR2 are LGHNA and YSLEER. Trimming took off 4 bases at V and 7 bases at J, with 13 bases between the two ends. The CDR3 is 13 residues long. CDR3 nucleotide sequence: TGCGCCAGCAGCCCCGGGAGGGATCGTGAAGCTTTCTTT. Amino acids: CASSPGRDREAFF.

The V call is TRBV5-6, the J call TRBJ1-4; possibly TRBD1 for D (5 bases). The CDR3 is made up of 15 amino acids. The V gene's germline CDR1 is SGHDT and CDR2 YYEEEE. With 3 bases removed from V and 8 bases from J, the gap between germline ends came to 17 bases. The CDR3 sequence: CASSWAGPSAEKLFF. DNA of the CDR3: TGTGCCAGCAGCTGGGCGGGACCTTCGGCGGAAAAACTGTTTTTT.

This clone appeared once. The chain combines TRBV11-2 with TRBJ2-5; TRBD2 matches 11 bases. V lost 3 bases and J lost 1; bases outside the gene matches: 4. This CDR3 contains 16 residues. From germline, CDR1 is SGHAT and CDR2 FQNNGV. The CDR3 here is CASSLGTSGIQETQYF. DNA for the CDR3: TGTGCCAGCAGCTTGGGGACTAGCGGAATCCAAGAGACCCAGTACTTC.

The chain employs TRBV9 and TRBJ2-5, with 10 bases fitting TRBD1. The CDR3 contains 14 residues. After removal of 3 bases from V and 5 bases from J, the junction contained 4 bases not matched to a gene. Germline loops: CDR1 SGDLS, CDR2 YYNGEE. The chain's CDR3 is CASSGDRGGETQYF. The CDR3 nucleotides are TGTGCCAGCAGCGGGGACAGGGGCGGTGAGACCCAGTACTTC.

V and J are TRBV11-3 and TRBJ1-5, with TRBD1 as a possible D gene (5 bases). CDR1 is SGHNT, CDR2 YENEEA, per germline. The CDR3 spans 15 residues. The V gene lost 3 bases and the J gene lost 0 bases, with 9 bases spanning the gap. As DNA, the CDR3 is TGTGCCAGCAGCTTGGGAGGGGATAGCAATCAGCCCCAGCATTTT. Amino acids: CASSLGGDSNQPQHF.

This clone was counted a few times. Other DNA sequences in the same sample also yield this CDR3. V gene TRBV5-1 combines with J gene TRBJ2-7; D is ambiguous. With 0 bases removed from V and 4 bases from J, the gap between germline ends came to 5 bases. This CDR3 has 12 amino acids. The germline gives CDR1 SGHRS, CDR2 YFSETQ. The CDR3 loop is CASSLDGYEQYF. For the CDR3, the DNA is TGCGCCAGCAGCTTGGACGGGTACGAGCAGTACTTC. The complete variable domain, with remaining parts taken from reference TRBV5-1 and TRBJ2-7, reads KAGVTQTPRYLIKTRGQQVTLSCSPISGHRSVSWYQQTPGQGLQFLFEYFSETQRNKGNFPGRFSGRQFSNSRSEMNVSTLELGDSALYLCASSLDGYEQYFGPGTRLTVT.

The chain uses TRBV6-1 and TRBJ2-5, with D possibly matching TRBD1 (6 bases). Germline CDR1 reads MNHNS; CDR2 reads SASEGT. The CDR3 is made up of 13 amino acids. CDR3 sequence reads: CAVLWGHAETQYF. CDR3 nucleotide sequence: TGTGCTGTCTTGTGGGGGCACGCAGAGACCCAGTACTTC.

This sequence joins TRBV25-1 and TRBJ1-4; D is possibly TRBD1 (6 bases). This CDR3 is built from 14 residues. The germline V gene encodes CDR1 MGHDK and CDR2 SYGVNS. The V end lost 4 bases, the J end lost 8 bases, and 14 bases lay between the germline ends. CDR3 DNA: TGTGCCAGCAGTGTGGGGGGGCAGTCGGAAAAACTGTTTTTT. It specifies CASSVGGQSEKLFF. Using reference TRBV25-1 and TRBJ1-4 for the parts outside the CDR3, the full variable domain is EADIYQTPRYLVIGTGKKITLECSQTMGHDKMYWYQQDPGMELHLIHYSYGVNSTEKGDLSSESTVSRIRTEHFPLTLESARPSHTSQYLCASSVGGQSEKLFFGSGTQLSVL.

This CDR3 is CASSLAMGAVGELFF. CDR3 nucleotide sequence: TGTGCCAGCAGTTTGGCCATGGGGGCGGTCGGGGAGCTGTTTTTT. The chain links TRBV28 to TRBJ2-2; tentatively, D is TRBD1 (6 bases). Germline assignment: CDR1 MDHEN and CDR2 SYDVKM. CDR3 length: 15 amino acids. Trimming pared 3 bases from V and 7 bases from J, leaving 15 bases between.

With respect to this clone: A read error may account for a junction end that differs from germline. V and J are TRBV28 and TRBJ2-1; a possible D gene is TRBD1 (6 bases). The CDR3 runs to 14 residues. Looked up from germline, CDR1 is MDHEN and CDR2 is SYDVKM. Here the CDR3 reads CASSPARGYSEQFF. CDR3 bases: TGTGCCAGCAGTCCCGCCAGGGGATACAGTGAGCAGTTCTTC.

V is TRBV4-2 and J is TRBJ1-3, with TRBD1 matching 10 bases. The CDR3 loop spans 16 amino acids. The germline gives CDR1 LGHNA, CDR2 YNFKEQ. V dropped 4 bases and J dropped 0; count of bases not matched to a gene: 3. The CDR3 loop is CASSRGDRGSGNTIYF. The DNA of the CDR3 is TGTGCCAGCAGCCGAGGGGACAGGGGCTCTGGAAACACCATATATTTT.

CDR3 region: CATSREGGTAYEQYF. CDR3 sequence (DNA): TGTGCCACCAGCAGAGAGGGCGGGACTGCTTACGAGCAGTACTTC. J is TRBJ2-7 and V is TRBV15, with D maybe TRBD2 (6 bases). Germline CDR1 is LNHNV and CDR2 is YYDKDF (reference sequence). Trimming stripped 0 bases from V and 4 bases from J, with 13 bases between. CDR3 length: 15 residues. The variable domain in full, completed from reference TRBV15 and TRBJ2-7, reads DAMVIQNPRYQVTQFGKPVTLSCSQTLNHNVMYWYQQKSSQAPKLLFHYYDKDFNNEADTPDNFQSRRPNTSFCFLDIRSPGLGDTAMYLCATSREGGTAYEQYFGPGTRLTVT.

In its sample, this clone was seen a few times. The V and J genes are TRBV9 and TRBJ2-1; TRBD2 might be the D (5 bases). Germline CDR1 SGDLS, CDR2 YYNGEE. CDR3 size: 15 residues. V lost 0 bases and J 2 bases, leaving 9 bases between the germline ends. The CDR3 nucleotides are TGTGCCAGCAGCGTAGTTAGCGAGGCCTACAATGAGCAGTTCTTC. Amino acids: CASSVVSEAYNEQFF.

This rearrangement joins TRBV20-1 to TRBJ2-5; 8 bases are a match to TRBD1. Germline V gene data show CDR1 as DFQATT and CDR2 as SNEGSKA (reference sequence). V was pared by 5 bases and J by 5 bases, with 1 base of the junction left unmatched. The CDR3 is made up of 11 amino acids. The CDR3 coding sequence is TGCAGTGCTTGGGACAGGGAGACCCAGTACTTC. Its translation is CSAWDRETQYF.

The chain has TRBV27 and TRBJ2-7, with TRBD2 identical over 11 bases. The CDR3 spans 13 residues. The V segment lost 5 bases and the J segment 10 bases; nucleotides outside the gene matches: 7. Per germline, CDR1 MNHEY and CDR2 SMNVEV (reference sequence). The CDR3: CASSIIAGGSQYF. The CDR3 DNA sequence: TGTGCCAGCAGTATCATAGCGGGAGGGTCCCAGTACTTC.

V is TRBV11-2 and J is TRBJ1-2; D remains ambiguous. The CDR3 extends over 15 amino acids. Trimming took 6 bases from V and 4 from J, leaving 18 bases between them. Per the germline V gene, CDR1 is SGHAT and CDR2 is FQNNGV. This chain's CDR3 is CASSLRFGGSYGYTF. The CDR3, as DNA: TGTGCCAGCAGTTTACGATTTGGCGGATCCTATGGCTACACCTTC. The variable domain in full, with the rest retrieved from reference TRBV11-2 and TRBJ1-2, is EAGVAQSPRYKIIEKRQSVAFWCNPISGHATLYWYQQILGQGPKLLIQFQNNGVVDDSQLPKDRFSAERLKGVDSTLKIQPAKLEDSAVYLCASSLRFGGSYGYTFGSGTRLTVV.

This clone has more than one count but fewer than ten. CDR3 loop: CASSTGQPHQPQHF. The CDR3 DNA follows: TGTGCCAGCAGCACAGGACAGCCCCATCAGCCCCAGCATTTT. The chain couples TRBV5-5 to TRBJ1-5; possibly TRBD1 for D (6 bases). V was shortened by 4 bases and J by 5 bases, with 13 bases between the two germline ends. Germline V gene data show CDR1 as SGHKS and CDR2 as YYEKEE (reference sequence). There are 14 residues in the CDR3.

This clone turned up a few times. The CDR3 loop is CASSFRSGGPLGQYF. The CDR3 coding sequence is TGTGCCAGCAGTTTTCGTAGCGGGGGCCCACTGGGGCAGTACTTC. The chain recombines TRBV28 with TRBJ2-7, with 9 bases aligning to TRBD2. Per germline, CDR1 MDHEN and CDR2 SYDVKM. The CDR3 is 15 residues long. Unmatched junction bases numbered 12, after V lost 3 bases and J lost 9 bases.

The rearrangement uses TRBV6-6 and TRBJ2-7; 9 positions match TRBD1. V shed 10 bases, J shed 6 bases, and the junction held 13 bases outside the gene matches. CDR3 size: 14 residues. CDR1 is MNHNY and CDR2 is SVGAGI in the germline V gene (reference sequence). The CDR3 is CATGQTGGRGEQYF. For the CDR3, the DNA is TGTGCCACTGGACAGACAGGGGGAAGGGGCGAGCAGTACTTC.

The table lists this clone with a count of one. The chain has TRBV7-2 and TRBJ2-3, with D possibly being TRBD2 (5 bases). CDR1 is SGHTA and CDR2 is FQGNSA in the germline V gene. The germline V and J ends were trimmed by 1 base and 2 bases, with 10 bases remaining between them. The CDR3 loop spans 15 amino acids. CDR3 protein: CASSLGTWNTDTQYF. The CDR3, as DNA: TGTGCCAGCAGCTTAGGGACTTGGAACACAGATACGCAGTATTTT.